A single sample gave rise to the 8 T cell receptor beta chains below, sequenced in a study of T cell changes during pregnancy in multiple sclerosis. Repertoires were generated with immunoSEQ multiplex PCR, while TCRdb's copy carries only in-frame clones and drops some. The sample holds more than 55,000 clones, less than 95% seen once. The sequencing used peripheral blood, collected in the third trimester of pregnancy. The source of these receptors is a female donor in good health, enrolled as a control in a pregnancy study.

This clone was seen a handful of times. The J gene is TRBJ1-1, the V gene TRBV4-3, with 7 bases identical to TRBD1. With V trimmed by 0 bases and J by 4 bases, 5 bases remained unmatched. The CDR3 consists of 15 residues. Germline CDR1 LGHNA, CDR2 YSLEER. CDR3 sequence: CASSQDRQGGTEAFF. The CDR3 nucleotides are TGCGCCAGCAGCCAAGATCGCCAGGGGGGCACTGAAGCTTTCTTT.

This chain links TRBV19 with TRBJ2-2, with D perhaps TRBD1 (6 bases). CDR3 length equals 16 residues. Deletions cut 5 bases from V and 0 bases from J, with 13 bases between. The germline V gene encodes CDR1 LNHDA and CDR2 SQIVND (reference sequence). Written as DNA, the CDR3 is TGTGCCAGTAGTGCCATGGGACACGCGAACACCGGGGAGCTGTTTTTT. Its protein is CASSAMGHANTGELFF.

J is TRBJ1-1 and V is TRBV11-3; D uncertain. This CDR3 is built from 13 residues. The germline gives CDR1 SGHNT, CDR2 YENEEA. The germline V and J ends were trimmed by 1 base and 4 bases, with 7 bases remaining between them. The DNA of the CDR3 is TGTGCCAGCAGCTTAGGACCAGGCACTGAAGCTTTCTTT. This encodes CASSLGPGTEAFF.

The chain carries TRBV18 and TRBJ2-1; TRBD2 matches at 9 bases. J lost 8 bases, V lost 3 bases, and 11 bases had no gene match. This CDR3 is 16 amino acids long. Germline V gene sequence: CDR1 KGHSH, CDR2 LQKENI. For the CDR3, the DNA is TGTGCCAGCTCACCGGAACGGCGGGGGGGCGGCTATGAGCAGTTCTTC. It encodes CASSPERRGGGYEQFF.

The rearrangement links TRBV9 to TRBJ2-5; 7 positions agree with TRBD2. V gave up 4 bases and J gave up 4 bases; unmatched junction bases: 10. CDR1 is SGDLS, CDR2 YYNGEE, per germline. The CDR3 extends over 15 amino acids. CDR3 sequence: CASSPSTSVLETQYF. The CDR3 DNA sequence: TGTGCCAGCAGCCCATCTACTAGCGTCCTAGAGACCCAGTACTTC.

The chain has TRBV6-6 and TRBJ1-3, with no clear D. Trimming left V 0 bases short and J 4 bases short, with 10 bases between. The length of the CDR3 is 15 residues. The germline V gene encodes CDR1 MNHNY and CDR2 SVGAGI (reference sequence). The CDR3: CASSYSWAGGNTIYF. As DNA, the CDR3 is TGTGCCAGCAGTTACTCCTGGGCTGGGGGAAACACCATATATTTT.

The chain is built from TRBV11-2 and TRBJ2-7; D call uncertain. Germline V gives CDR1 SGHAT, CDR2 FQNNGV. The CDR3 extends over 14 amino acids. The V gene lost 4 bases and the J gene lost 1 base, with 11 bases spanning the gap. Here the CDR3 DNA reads TGTGCCAGCAGCTCTTCCCCGGAGTCCTACGAGCAGTACTTC. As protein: CASSSSPESYEQYF.

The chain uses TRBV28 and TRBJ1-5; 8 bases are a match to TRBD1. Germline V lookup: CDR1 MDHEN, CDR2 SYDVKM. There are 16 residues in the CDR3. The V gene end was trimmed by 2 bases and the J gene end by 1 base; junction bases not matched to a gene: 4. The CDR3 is CASSLARGLSNQPQHF. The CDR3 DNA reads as TGTGCCAGCAGTTTAGCCAGGGGGCTAAGCAATCAGCCCCAGCATTTT.